These 20 T cell receptor beta chains share one sample of origin, sequenced in a study of blood T cell repertoires in COVID-19 (dated by TCRdb to the early 2020s). Receptor libraries were prepared by the immunoSEQ multiplex PCR assay. In TCRdb, the immuneACCESS table is reduced to in-frame sequences with V and J assigned. These tables do not hold every clone; where another copy was compared, an unresolved V gene accounts for under half, and the others remain unexplained. The sample has about 160,000 clones on record, about four fifths of them singletons. The ten largest clonotypes hold approximately 7.7% of the sample. Sequencing was performed on peripheral blood. All receptors come from a woman aged 60-75 years with COVID-19, enrolled during active disease.

CDR3 nucleotide sequence: TGTGCCAGCGGGCCGACCGGACAGGGATTAATCGGGGAGCTGTTTTTT. Its protein product is CASGPTGQGLIGELFF. This rearrangement joins TRBV18 to TRBJ2-2, with 8 bases that match TRBD1. Germline CDR1 reads KGHSH; CDR2 reads LQKENI. The trim removed 8 bases at V and 7 bases at J, leaving 15 bases unmatched. The CDR3 runs 16 residues.

The chain recombines TRBV21-1 with TRBJ2-7; the DNA was not compared with TRBD1, the D call given in the table. TRBV21-1 is a pseudogene. CDR3 length equals 16 residues. CDR3 sequence: CASSKFRDRGPDEQYF. In DNA, the CDR3 is TGTGCCAGCAGCAAATTCCGGGACAGGGGGCCCGACGAGCAGTACTTC.

This chain joins TRBV5-1 and TRBJ1-4, with D unresolved. CDR3 length: 15 residues. Per the germline V gene, CDR1 is SGHRS and CDR2 is YFSETQ. V was pared by 0 bases and J by 0 bases, with 6 bases between. The CDR3 region is CASSLDGATNEKLFF. The CDR3 coding sequence is TGCGCCAGCAGCTTGGACGGTGCAACTAATGAAAAACTGTTTTTT.

The chain has TRBV19 and TRBJ1-2; TRBD1 is a possible D gene (5 bases). Germline values: CDR1 LNHDA, CDR2 SQIVND (reference sequence). This CDR3 has 16 amino acids. Trimming pared 2 bases from V and 0 bases from J, leaving 13 bases between. In nucleotides, the CDR3 is TGTGCCAGTAGTATAAGCTACCACAGGTCTAACTATGGCTACACCTTC. The encoded protein is CASSISYHRSNYGYTF. Drawing the rest from reference TRBV19 and TRBJ1-2, the complete variable domain is DGGITQSPKYLFRKEGQNVTLSCEQNLNHDAMYWYRQDPGQGLRLIYYSQIVNDFQKGDIAEGYSVSREKKESFPLTVTSAQKNPTAFYLCASSISYHRSNYGYTFGSGTRLTVV.

Details on this clone: This sample also contains other DNA sequences that code for the same CDR3. The chain recombines TRBV19 with TRBJ1-4; 7 bases are a match to TRBD1. Trimming cost V 5 bases and J 0 bases; bases outside gene matches: 3. The V gene's germline CDR1 is LNHDA and CDR2 SQIVND (reference sequence). This CDR3 is 15 amino acids long. CDR3 bases: TGTGCCAGTAGTCCCGGGACAGCAACTAATGAAAAACTGTTTTTT. This sequence encodes CASSPGTATNEKLFF. Filled out from reference TRBV19 and TRBJ1-4, the complete variable domain reads DGGITQSPKYLFRKEGQNVTLSCEQNLNHDAMYWYRQDPGQGLRLIYYSQIVNDFQKGDIAEGYSVSREKKESFPLTVTSAQKNPTAFYLCASSPGTATNEKLFFGSGTQLSVL.

The chain combines TRBV4-2 with TRBJ2-1; D may be TRBD2 (6 bases). V gave up 0 bases and J gave up 8 bases, with 11 bases separating them. Germline V CDR1 and CDR2: LGHNA, YNFKEQ. This CDR3 comprises 14 residues. As DNA, the CDR3 is TGTGCCAGCAGCCAAGATCTGCGGGATTATGAGCAGTTCTTC. It yields the protein CASSQDLRDYEQFF.

The chain couples TRBV5-4 to TRBJ1-1; D is unclear. CDR3 size: 14 residues. In germline, CDR1 is SGHNT, CDR2 YYREEE (reference sequence). With 0 bases removed from V and 3 bases from J, the gap between germline ends came to 9 bases. The DNA of the CDR3 is TGTGCCAGCAGCTTGGGGAGGGAACACACTGAAGCTTTCTTT. Amino acid sequence: CASSLGREHTEAFF.

The rearrangement links TRBV5-1 to TRBJ2-1, with TRBD2 matching 11 bases. The CDR3 is made up of 15 amino acids. Losses at the gene ends were 4 bases for V and 7 bases for J; bases not matched to a gene: 7. Germline V gene data show CDR1 as SGHRS and CDR2 as YFSETQ. The DNA of the CDR3 is TGCGCCAGCAGCACCGGACTAGCGGGCACGAATGAGCAGTTCTTC. Encoded protein: CASSTGLAGTNEQFF.

The chain recombines TRBV5-1 with TRBJ2-2; TRBD2 matches 15 bases. Germline assignment: CDR1 SGHRS and CDR2 YFSETQ. Trimming cost V 4 bases and J 1 base; bases outside gene matches: 2. This CDR3 spans 17 amino acids. The DNA for the CDR3 is TGCGCCAGCAGCCCGGGACTAGCGGGGGGGAACACCGGGGAGCTGTTTTTT. Translation gives CASSPGLAGGNTGELFF.

This clone showed up just once. The chain links TRBV27 to TRBJ2-5; tentatively, D is TRBD1 (6 bases). From germline, CDR1 is MNHEY and CDR2 SMNVEV (reference sequence). This CDR3 contains 14 residues. The germline V and J ends were trimmed by 5 bases and 2 bases, with 12 bases remaining between them. The DNA of the CDR3 is TGTGCCAGCAGTCCCCAGGGGTGGCAAGAGACCCAGTACTTC. It yields the protein CASSPQGWQETQYF.

V gene TRBV29-1 combines with J gene TRBJ2-5; perhaps TRBD2 as D (5 bases). Germline CDR1 is SQVTM and CDR2 is ANQGSEA. The CDR3 has 15 residues. Trimming took 3 bases from V and 1 from J, leaving 15 bases between them. The CDR3 region has the DNA TGCAGCGTTGATCGCCGGGGAGTTCCCCAAGAGACCCAGTACTTC. Amino acids: CSVDRRGVPQETQYF.

This clone occurred a few times. The chain is built from TRBV10-2 and TRBJ1-1, with 10 positions matching TRBD1. Germline CDR1 reads WSHSY; CDR2 reads SAAADI. The J segment lost 9 bases and the V segment lost 2 bases, leaving 6 bases of the junction unmatched. The CDR3 loop spans 14 amino acids. CDR3 loop: CASSEPRQGAKAFF. In nucleotides, the CDR3 is TGCGCCAGCAGTGAGCCTAGACAGGGGGCAAAAGCTTTCTTT.

The chain couples TRBV11-2 to TRBJ2-2; D is perhaps TRBD1 (5 bases). From germline, CDR1 is SGHAT and CDR2 FQNNGV. Deletions cut 5 bases from V and 1 base from J, with 20 bases between. The length of the CDR3 is 18 residues. For the CDR3, the DNA is TGTGCCAGCAGCAAAATTAGGACACCTACCCTGAACACCGGGGAGCTGTTTTTT. This gives the protein CASSKIRTPTLNTGELFF.

The chain carries TRBV4-1 and TRBJ1-1, with D possibly matching TRBD1 (5 bases). Per the germline V gene, CDR1 is MGHRA and CDR2 is YSYEKL. The CDR3 length is 14 residues. Trimming took 1 base from V and 3 from J, leaving 9 bases between them. CDR3 region: CASSQGGADTEAFF. CDR3 sequence (DNA): TGCGCCAGCAGCCAAGGGGGCGCTGACACTGAAGCTTTCTTT.

J is TRBJ1-2 and V is TRBV25-1; D is uncertain. This CDR3 region has 13 residues. Germline values: CDR1 MGHDK, CDR2 SYGVNS. The V gene lost 5 bases and the J gene lost 2 bases, with 9 bases spanning the gap. The CDR3: CASSPQPNYGYTF. CDR3 DNA: TGTGCCAGCAGTCCACAGCCAAACTATGGCTACACCTTC.

The CDR3 bases are TGCGCCAGCAGCTTGGGCGGGGGGGCCTCTAGCACAGATACGCAGTATTTT. It translates to CASSLGGGASSTDTQYF. V usage is TRBV5-1 and J usage is TRBJ2-3; 9 bases map to TRBD2. J was trimmed by 0 bases and V by 0 bases; bases with no gene match: 5. CDR3 length equals 17 residues. The germline CDR1 and CDR2 sequences are SGHRS and YFSETQ. Full variable domain (outside the CDR3, taken from reference TRBV5-1 and TRBJ2-3): KAGVTQTPRYLIKTRGQQVTLSCSPISGHRSVSWYQQTPGQGLQFLFEYFSETQRNKGNFPGRFSGRQFSNSRSEMNVSTLELGDSALYLCASSLGGGASSTDTQYFGPGTRLTVL.

The chain employs TRBV9 and TRBJ1-4, with D possibly being TRBD1 (5 bases). The CDR3 is 15 amino acids. Germline V CDR1 and CDR2: SGDLS, YYNGEE. V was cut by 5 bases and J by 6 bases, with 17 bases left in between. The CDR3 reads CASSHRDGGDEKLFF. The CDR3 coding sequence is TGTGCCAGCAGTCACCGGGACGGGGGAGATGAAAAACTGTTTTTT.

The chain is built from TRBV11-2 and TRBJ2-7, with D tentatively TRBD2 (6 bases). The V gene lost 3 bases and the J gene lost 2 bases, with 23 bases spanning the gap. The CDR3 runs 18 residues. The germline V gene has CDR1 SGHAT and CDR2 FQNNGV. This CDR3 is CASSFSTPGVKNPYEQYF. The CDR3 DNA follows: TGTGCCAGCAGCTTTTCCACACCGGGAGTTAAAAACCCCTACGAGCAGTACTTC.

This clone was observed a few times. The chain joins TRBV4-1 to TRBJ1-2; D is possibly TRBD1 (6 bases). From germline, CDR1 is MGHRA and CDR2 YSYEKL. Trimming pared 1 base from V and 4 bases from J, leaving 10 bases between. This CDR3 is 14 amino acids long. This CDR3 reads CASSQVAGAYGYTF. In nucleotides, the CDR3 is TGCGCCAGCAGCCAAGTGGCAGGGGCCTATGGCTACACCTTC.

This chain connects TRBV28 to TRBJ2-7; no reliable D call. The V gene lost 7 bases and the J gene lost 4 bases, with 17 bases spanning the gap. The germline CDR1 and CDR2 sequences are MDHEN and SYDVKM. The CDR3 spans 14 residues. The CDR3 protein is CASTQVNSWYEQYF. The CDR3 nucleotides read TGTGCCAGCACTCAAGTGAACAGCTGGTACGAGCAGTACTTC.